This T cell receptor beta chain is drawn from a study of blood T cell repertoires in COVID-19. The germline V gene has CDR1 MDHEN and CDR2 SYDVKM. The V and J ends lost 4 bases and 4 bases, in that order; junction bases with no gene match: 6. The length of the CDR3 is 14 residues. Measured with immunoSEQ multiplex PCR; TCRdb has only the in-frame clones, and not every one. This sample has roughly 220,000 clones, with roughly 84% found just once. The sample taken for sequencing was peripheral blood. This TCR derives from a woman aged 25 to 45 who had recovered from COVID-19. The chain recombines TRBV28 with TRBJ1-1, with TRBD1 matching 7 bases. This CDR3 is CASSSGGLGTEAFF. CDR3 sequence (DNA): TGTGCCAGCAGTTCAGGGGGGCTGGGCACTGAAGCTTTCTTT.